The 29 T cell receptor beta chains in this list originate from one sample, sequenced in a study of Graves' ophthalmopathy and Graves' hyperthyroidism. TCR beta CDR3 regions were amplified from RNA transcripts. The first round was an RT-PCR with HTBI primers, and the second round was a multiplex PCR. TCRdb fed the multiplex PCR reads into MiXCR, producing one record per CDR3 protein. The repertoire has about 420,000 distinct CDR3 sequences, 21% of them found once; the top ten carry roughly 3%. The sample comprised peripheral blood. The receptors were sampled from a woman younger than 30 with stable Graves' hyperthyroidism.

This clonotype was observed at least ten times. The chain couples TRBV12-3 or TRBV12-4 to TRBJ1-2; 7 bases fit TRBD1. Trimming took 4 bases from V and 7 from J; bases not matched to a gene: 3. The CDR3 runs to 12 residues. CDR3 nucleotides: TGTGCCAGCAGTTCAGGGGGACGTGGCTACACCTTC. Translating it yields CASSSGGRGYTF.

V is TRBV28 and J is TRBJ2-7; 12 nucleotides match TRBD2. Per the germline V gene, CDR1 is MDHEN and CDR2 is SYDVKM. V lost 5 bases to trimming and J lost 2 bases; unmatched junction nucleotides: 7. The CDR3 covers 16 residues. The CDR3 nucleotides read TGTGCCAGCAGTCTTCCCACTAGCGGGGGGACCTACGAGCAGTACTTC. Amino acids: CASSLPTSGGTYEQYF.

V is TRBV5-1 and J is TRBJ2-5; TRBD2 might be the D (6 bases). This CDR3 comprises 16 residues. V shed 5 bases and J shed 7 bases, with 24 bases lying between them. The germline V gene encodes CDR1 SGHRS and CDR2 YFSETQ. The CDR3: CASSSKLASKRGTQYF. CDR3 bases: TGCGCCAGCAGTTCTAAACTAGCCAGCAAGCGTGGGACCCAGTACTTC.

This clonotype appeared many times. This chain links TRBV29-1 with TRBJ1-5; perhaps TRBD1 as D (5 bases). Between the trimmed V and J ends, which lost 4 bases and 4 bases, there was a span of 11 bases. This CDR3 spans 13 amino acids. CDR1 and CDR2 from the germline V gene are SQVTM and ANQGSEA. CDR3 in DNA: TGCAGCGTTGGAATAAGGGGAAATCAGCCCCAGCATTTT. Its protein product is CSVGIRGNQPQHF.

At least ten counts were recorded for this clonotype. The chain couples TRBV11-2 to TRBJ2-7; D is tentatively TRBD1 or TRBD2 (6 bases each). CDR1 and CDR2 from the germline V gene are SGHAT and FQNNGV. The V and J ends lost 4 bases and 3 bases respectively, with 13 bases between them. This CDR3 has 14 amino acids. CDR3: CASSSVGGRYEQYF. CDR3 bases: TGTGCCAGCAGCTCCGTGGGGGGCCGCTACGAGCAGTACTTC.

This clonotype has at least ten counts. The chain has TRBV12-3 or TRBV12-4 and TRBJ2-7; tentatively, D is TRBD2 (6 bases). This CDR3 has 13 residues. The ends were cut back, 3 bases at V and 3 bases at J, with 9 bases in the middle. For the CDR3, the DNA is TGTGCCAGCAGTTTTTCTAGCGACTACGAGCAGTACTTC. Amino acids: CASSFSSDYEQYF.

This clonotype was detected ten times or more. The gene calls are TRBV28 and TRBJ2-7; D is uncertain. The CDR3 is 13 amino acids. Trimming removed 2 bases from V and 7 bases from J, with 12 bases in between. Germline assignment: CDR1 MDHEN and CDR2 SYDVKM. This chain's CDR3 is CASSLNPPGEQYF. In DNA form, the CDR3 reads TGTGCCAGCAGTTTAAACCCCCCCGGAGAGCAGTACTTC.

This clonotype was counted ten times or more. The chain combines TRBV5-6 with TRBJ1-3; no firm D call. CDR1 SGHDT and CDR2 YYEEEE come from the germline V gene. The CDR3 loop spans 12 amino acids. V was clipped by 3 bases and J by 3 bases, with 4 bases between them. The chain's CDR3 is CASSYGGNTIYF. CDR3 DNA sequence: TGTGCCAGCAGCTACGGTGGAAACACCATATATTTT. Full variable domain (rest looked up from reference TRBV5-6 and TRBJ1-3): DAGVTQSPTHLIKTRGQQVTLRCSPKSGHDTVSWYQQALGQGPQFIFQYYEEEERQRGNFPDRFSGHQFPNYSSELNVNALLLGDSALYLCASSYGGNTIYFGEGSWLTVV.

The chain employs TRBV15 and TRBJ1-6; D gene unclear. Germline CDR1 is LNHNV and CDR2 is YYDKDF (reference sequence). The CDR3 is made up of 15 amino acids. V gave up 1 base and J gave up 9 bases, with 13 bases separating them. The CDR3 sequence is CATSRVTSVRSPLHF. The CDR3 DNA is TGTGCCACCAGCAGAGTGACTTCGGTACGTTCACCCCTCCACTTT.

The table lists this clonotype with many counts. J is TRBJ2-7 and V is TRBV4-1; D is undetermined. This CDR3 has 13 amino acids. The V end lost 4 bases, the J end lost 6 bases, and 13 bases lay between the germline ends. The germline V gene encodes CDR1 MGHRA and CDR2 YSYEKL. The CDR3 sequence: CASSPQWAVEQYF. As DNA, the CDR3 is TGCGCCAGCAGCCCACAGTGGGCGGTCGAGCAGTACTTC.

In the case of this clonotype: The junction does not match germline at one end; this may be a read error. V is TRBV15 and J is TRBJ2-5, with 7 bases aligning to TRBD2. Germline CDR1 LNHNV, CDR2 YYDKDF (reference sequence). This CDR3 spans 14 amino acids. The CDR3 loop reads CASSAARETETQYF. The CDR3 nucleotides are TGTGCCAGCAGCGCAGCGCGGGAGACGGAGACCCAGTACTTC.

This clonotype was recorded at least ten times. The CDR3 DNA reads as TGTGCCAGCCGGCGGGAGGCGTCCGAGCAGTACTTC. This sequence encodes CASRREASEQYF. The chain employs TRBV6-2 or TRBV6-3 and TRBJ2-7; TRBD2 aligns across 8 bases. The CDR3 spans 12 residues. CDR1 and CDR2 (germline): MNHEY, SVGEGT. The trim removed 8 bases at V and 6 bases at J, leaving 6 bases unmatched.

This sequence joins TRBV4-1 and TRBJ1-1, with a weak D call TRBD1 (5 bases). Germline V gene data show CDR1 as MGHRA and CDR2 as YSYEKL. The CDR3 covers 14 residues. The V gene lost 2 bases and the J gene lost 1 base, with 8 bases spanning the gap. Here the CDR3 DNA reads TGCGCCAGCAGCCAATACGACAGGAACACTGAAGCTTTCTTT. Translation gives CASSQYDRNTEAFF.

The V and J genes are TRBV6-2 or TRBV6-3 and TRBJ2-7, with 7 bases fitting TRBD2. J lost 2 bases, V lost 7 bases, and 11 bases had no gene match. Germline CDR1 MNHEY, CDR2 SVGEGT. This CDR3 has 15 amino acids. CDR3 in amino acids: CASTDREDVTYEQYF. The CDR3 region has the DNA TGTGCCAGCACTGACCGGGAGGACGTGACCTACGAGCAGTACTTC.

This chain connects TRBV20-1 to TRBJ2-7; TRBD2 aligns across 10 bases. CDR1 and CDR2 (germline): DFQATT, SNEGSKA (reference sequence). J gave up 2 bases and V 1 base, and 11 bases lay outside the gene matches. This CDR3 has 17 amino acids. In DNA form, the CDR3 reads TGCAGTGCTAGAGGCGACGCCGGACTAGCGGACACCTACGAGCAGTACTTC. It codes for CSARGDAGLADTYEQYF.

This clonotype was detected ten times or more. The chain combines TRBV7-2 with TRBJ1-2; weak D call: TRBD1 (5 bases). CDR3 length equals 13 residues. The V end lost 3 bases, the J end lost 7 bases, and 12 bases lay between the germline ends. The germline V gene encodes CDR1 SGHTA and CDR2 FQGNSA. The CDR3 region is CASSFRDPSGYTF. The DNA of the CDR3 is TGTGCCAGCAGCTTCAGGGACCCTTCTGGCTACACCTTC.

CDR3: CASGGQSGNTEAFF. DNA of the CDR3: TGTGCCAGCGGCGGACAGTCGGGAAACACTGAAGCTTTCTTT. The V call is TRBV6-1, the J call TRBJ1-1; D is possibly TRBD1 (6 bases). Germline V gene lookup returns CDR1 MNHNS and CDR2 SASEGT. Between the trimmed V and J ends, which lost 8 bases and 2 bases, there was a span of 15 bases. The CDR3 consists of 14 residues.

The gene calls are TRBV28 and TRBJ2-5; D unclear. The germline V gene encodes CDR1 MDHEN and CDR2 SYDVKM. The CDR3 totals 15 residues. Trimming removed 5 bases at V and 2 bases at J, with 15 bases between. The CDR3 loop reads CASSPSPREQETQYF. The DNA for the CDR3 is TGTGCCAGCAGTCCGAGCCCTCGCGAACAAGAGACCCAGTACTTC.

This clonotype was seen many times. The rearrangement joins TRBV28 to TRBJ2-7, with TRBD1 matching over 8 bases. The CDR3 covers 16 residues. Germline-derived CDR1 and CDR2 are MDHEN and SYDVKM. V shed 1 base, J shed 2 bases, and the junction held 7 bases outside the gene matches. CDR3 in amino acids: CASSLLGTGQTYEQYF. The CDR3 nucleotides read TGTGCCAGCAGTTTATTAGGGACAGGCCAAACCTACGAGCAGTACTTC.

The table lists this clonotype with many counts. V and J are TRBV5-1 and TRBJ1-6; D remains ambiguous. Germline loops: CDR1 SGHRS, CDR2 YFSETQ. The ends were cut back, 0 bases at V and 10 bases at J, with 5 bases in the middle. The CDR3 sequence is 12 residues long. The CDR3 here is CASSLGTSPLHF. The CDR3 region has the DNA TGCGCCAGCAGCTTGGGAACGTCACCCCTCCACTTT.

This clonotype was observed many times. The rearrangement joins TRBV27 to TRBJ2-7; maybe TRBD2 (7 bases). The V gene's germline CDR1 is MNHEY and CDR2 SMNVEV (reference sequence). With 6 bases removed from V and 1 base from J, the gap between germline ends came to 16 bases. The CDR3 consists of 15 residues. The CDR3 sequence: CASSRGGAISYEQYF. The CDR3 nucleotides read TGTGCCAGCAGCCGCGGGGGCGCCATATCCTACGAGCAGTACTTC.

This clonotype was detected many times. The chain joins TRBV7-9 to TRBJ1-1, with no clear D. Germline loops: CDR1 SEHNR, CDR2 FQNEAQ (reference sequence). With 1 base removed from V and 1 base from J, the gap between germline ends came to 7 bases. CDR3 length: 14 amino acids. Here the CDR3 DNA reads TGTGCCAGCAGCTTAGGGCCGGCGAACACTGAAGCTTTCTTT. Translation: CASSLGPANTEAFF.

Many counts were recorded for this clonotype. The chain has TRBV6-1 and TRBJ1-6, with D uncertain. The V end lost 7 bases, the J end lost 0 bases, and 13 bases lay between the germline ends. The CDR3 has 16 amino acids. Per germline, CDR1 MNHNS and CDR2 SASEGT. The CDR3 nucleotides read TGTGCCAGCACCCAACCCTCAAGCTCCTATAATTCACCCCTCCACTTT. Translating it yields CASTQPSSSYNSPLHF.

This clonotype was detected ten times or more. As DNA, the CDR3 is TGCGCCAGCAGCCATACTGCCGGGACTTTAGCCGGGGAGCTGTTTTTT. Protein product: CASSHTAGTLAGELFF. This sequence joins TRBV4-1 and TRBJ2-2, with a weak D call TRBD2 (6 bases). Looked up from germline, CDR1 is MGHRA and CDR2 is YSYEKL. Trimming took 3 bases from V and 6 from J, leaving 17 bases between them. The CDR3 is 16 amino acids.

This clonotype has a handful of counts. V and J are TRBV4-1 and TRBJ1-5; no firm D call. The CDR3 totals 16 residues. Germline V gives CDR1 MGHRA, CDR2 YSYEKL. Trimming pared 0 bases from V and 1 base from J, leaving 10 bases between. The CDR3: CASSQEEVTSNQPQHF. CDR3 nucleotide sequence: TGCGCCAGCAGCCAAGAGGAAGTTACGAGCAATCAGCCCCAGCATTTT.

In its sample, this clonotype was seen many times. The gene calls are TRBV25-1 and TRBJ2-5; D unresolved. Germline V gene data show CDR1 as MGHDK and CDR2 as SYGVNS. The length of the CDR3 is 12 residues. The V end was cut by 1 base, the J end by 4 bases, with 4 bases between. Here the CDR3 reads CASSESSETQYF. CDR3 sequence (DNA): TGTGCCAGCAGTGAATCGTCAGAGACCCAGTACTTC.

This clonotype occurred many times. The rearrangement links TRBV6-2 or TRBV6-3 to TRBJ1-5; TRBD1 aligns across 7 bases. The V and J ends lost 6 bases and 7 bases, in that order; junction bases with no gene match: 9. The CDR3 spans 14 residues. Germline V gene sequence: CDR1 MNHEY, CDR2 SVGEGT. This CDR3 is CASRGPQGWQPQHF. In DNA, the CDR3 is TGTGCCAGCAGGGGACCACAGGGGTGGCAGCCCCAGCATTTT.

This clonotype was detected ten times or more. This chain joins TRBV6-1 and TRBJ2-7; the D gene could be TRBD1 or TRBD2 (5 bases each). The CDR3 is made up of 15 amino acids. Trimming took 4 bases from V and 0 from J, leaving 13 bases between them. Germline V gene lookup returns CDR1 MNHNS and CDR2 SASEGT. The CDR3 bases are TGTGCCAGCAGTGGCAGAGGGACGAGCTCCTACGAGCAGTACTTC. Amino acids: CASSGRGTSSYEQYF.

This clonotype was detected many times. The rearrangement joins TRBV11-2 to TRBJ1-1; 8 positions agree with TRBD1. The CDR3 consists of 14 residues. The germline CDR1 and CDR2 sequences are SGHAT and FQNNGV. Losses at the gene ends were 4 bases for V and 0 bases for J; bases not matched to a gene: 1. The CDR3 bases are TGTGCCAGCAGCTCGGACAGGGTGAACACTGAAGCTTTCTTT. Translated: CASSSDRVNTEAFF.